Below are 8 T cell receptor beta chains sequenced from a single sample in a study of cytomegalovirus exposure and HLA in healthy donors. PCR amplification relied on 60 Vbeta primers (plus 13 Jbeta primers). Generated by immunoSEQ multiplex PCR, the TCRdb table keeps only in-frame clones and is missing some. The sample yields around 200,000 clones, under 85% seen once. The sequenced sample was PBMCs. Source of these receptors: a woman aged 18-29 years in good health and CMV-seronegative.

The rearrangement joins TRBV7-3 to TRBJ1-2; 11 positions agree with TRBD1. V lost 2 bases and J lost 3; bases outside the gene matches: 2. This CDR3 comprises 15 residues. CDR1 SGHTA and CDR2 FQGTGA come from the germline V gene. The CDR3 region has the DNA TGTGCCAGCAGCTTAGGACAGGGGGCCGACTATGGCTACACCTTC. This sequence encodes CASSLGQGADYGYTF. Combining the CDR3 with reference TRBV7-3 and TRBJ1-2 gives the whole variable domain GAGVSQTPSNKVTEKGKYVELRCDPISGHTALYWYRQSLGQGPEFLIYFQGTGAADDSGLPNDRFFAVRPEGSVSTLKIQRTERGDSAVYLCASSLGQGADYGYTFGSGTRLTVV.

J is TRBJ2-7 and V is TRBV10-3, with TRBD2 matching 9 bases. Germline CDR1 is ENHRY and CDR2 is SYGVKD. The ends lost 2 bases at V and 2 bases at J; junction bases unmatched: 7. The CDR3 is 16 residues long. CDR3 nucleotides: TGTGCCATCAGTGAGGGGCTAGCGGGGCGAGCCTACGAGCAGTACTTC. It specifies CAISEGLAGRAYEQYF.

In nucleotides, the CDR3 is TGTGCCAGCAGCCAAGGACAGAGCCCTAGCACAGATACGCAGTATTTT. Protein: CASSQGQSPSTDTQYF. The V call is TRBV14, the J call TRBJ2-3, with a possible D match to TRBD1 (5 bases). The CDR3 runs to 16 residues. The germline V gene has CDR1 SGHDN and CDR2 FVKESK. V was pared by 1 base and J by 0 bases, with 11 bases between.

The chain has TRBV28 and TRBJ2-7; TRBD1 agrees at 11 bases. Per germline, CDR1 MDHEN and CDR2 SYDVKM. J gave up 4 bases and V 4 bases, and 3 bases lay outside the gene matches. The CDR3 has 14 amino acids. This CDR3 is CASSSGTGGYEQYF. The CDR3 bases are TGTGCCAGCAGTTCCGGGACAGGGGGTTACGAGCAGTACTTC.

The chain couples TRBV5-6 to TRBJ2-3, with 12 bases matching TRBD2. V was pared by 1 base and J by 4 bases, with 4 bases of the junction left unmatched. The CDR3 sequence is 16 residues long. Per germline, CDR1 SGHDT and CDR2 YYEEEE. The CDR3 bases are TGTGCCAGCAGCTTGTCTAGCGGGAGGGGGGCAGATACGCAGTATTTT. Amino acids: CASSLSSGRGADTQYF.

The chain uses TRBV5-8 and TRBJ2-5, with 9 nucleotides matching TRBD1. The CDR3 contains 15 residues. The germline CDR1 and CDR2 sequences are SGHTS and YDEGEE. Trimming at V came to 4 bases and at J to 2 bases, leaving 6 bases not matched to a gene. The CDR3 region has the DNA TGTGCCAGCAGCGGAAGGGGACAGGGTCAAGAGACCCAGTACTTC. Its translation: CASSGRGQGQETQYF.

The CDR3 spells CASSKLYRTGGDEQYF. CDR3 DNA: TGTGCCAGCAGCAAATTATATAGGACAGGGGGGGACGAGCAGTACTTC. The rearrangement links TRBV27 to TRBJ2-7; 10 bases are shared with TRBD1. CDR1 MNHEY and CDR2 SMNVEV come from the germline V gene (reference sequence). There are 16 residues in the CDR3. With V trimmed by 6 bases and J by 5 bases, 13 bases remained unmatched.

This chain connects TRBV5-1 to TRBJ2-7; D is possibly TRBD2 (6 bases). V lost 4 bases and J 0 bases, leaving 20 bases between the germline ends. Germline V gene sequence: CDR1 SGHRS, CDR2 YFSETQ. The length of the CDR3 is 17 residues. The CDR3 reads CASSNLNIADPSYEQYF. CDR3 bases: TGCGCCAGCAGCAACTTAAATATAGCGGACCCCTCCTACGAGCAGTACTTC.